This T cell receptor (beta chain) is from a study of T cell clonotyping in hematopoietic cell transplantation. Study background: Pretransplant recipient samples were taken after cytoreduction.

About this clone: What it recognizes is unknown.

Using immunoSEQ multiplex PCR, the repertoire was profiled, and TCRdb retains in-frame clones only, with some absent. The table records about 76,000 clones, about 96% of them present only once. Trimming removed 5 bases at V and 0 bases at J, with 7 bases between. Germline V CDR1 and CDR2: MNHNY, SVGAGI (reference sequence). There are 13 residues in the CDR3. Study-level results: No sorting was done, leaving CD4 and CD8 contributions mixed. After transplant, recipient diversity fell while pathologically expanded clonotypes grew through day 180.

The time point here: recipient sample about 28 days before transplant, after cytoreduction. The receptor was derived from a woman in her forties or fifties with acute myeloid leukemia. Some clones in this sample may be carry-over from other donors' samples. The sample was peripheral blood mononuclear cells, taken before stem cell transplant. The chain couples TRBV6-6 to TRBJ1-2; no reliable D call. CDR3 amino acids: CASSPTANYGYTF. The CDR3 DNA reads TGTGCCAGCAGTCCTACAGCTAACTATGGCTACACCTTC.